The present entry profiles one T cell receptor beta chain with its context. Its antigen remains unidentified. Base qualities were left out, and no much larger clone turns up one base away. Separate from the roughly 700-subject first cohort, the validation cohort of about 120 subjects was the group to which the donors belonged. The junction carries 9 bases between V and J, which are trimmed by 3 bases and 1 base respectively. The germline V gene (reference sequence) specifies LNHDA as CDR1 and SQIVND as CDR2. From its cysteine to its phenylalanine, the CDR3 spans 14 amino acids. Only the CDR3 region is kept as DNA, spanning 42 bases read in frame from base 1. Preparation of the library involved the immunoSEQ multiplex PCR assay. Per the original workflow: A statistical classification framework was built to diagnose cytomegalovirus status from the catalog of TCR beta chain sequences. TCRdb holds this immuneACCESS table with in-frame rearrangements only. Some clones are missing; in checked studies, unresolved V genes explain under half, and the rest has no known cause. The V and J calls and the clone size are those of that table, but D and trimming were determined from the DNA. Within this sample are about 150,000 clones, with approximately 94% of them counted one time only. The ten top clones hold about 2% of the sample.

These data belong to a study of cytomegalovirus exposure and HLA in healthy donors (dated by TCRdb to 2016 to 2017). About the study as a whole: The 700 or so repertoires of the first cohort and the 110 or so validation repertoires were produced on the same platform, according to a later analysis. The study combined high-throughput TCR immunosequencing, statistical association of individual TCRs with disease status, and machine learning to predict cytomegalovirus infection status. The study aimed to test whether signatures of past pathogen exposure could be identified by cataloging public T cell receptors. A separate validation cohort of approximately 120 different subjects was used in addition to the roughly 620-subject first cohort.

Results the study describes overall, beyond this receptor: The authors suggested that the approach could potentially be extended to other disease states and immunological phenotypes. A later analysis had no HLA typing for the validation cohort, so co-occurrence there was scored across all 120 or so repertoires. A total of roughly 160 TCR beta chains were listed by the study as associated with cytomegalovirus. A later analysis found that TCRs clustered in the first cohort also tended to co-occur in the 100 to 150 validation repertoires, with roughly 95% of cluster scores above 0. The classifier was reported to diagnose cytomegalovirus status with high specificity and sensitivity in both the original and validation cohorts. While some public TCRs were present in many individuals, most TCR sequences turned up only very rarely across donors. A few of the identified cytomegalovirus-associated TCR beta chains were confirmed in vitro to be specific for cytomegalovirus antigens.

Specimen: PBMCs. The chain is made from TRBV19 and TRBJ1-2, with no confidently assigned D gene. The source of this sequence is a man aged 18 to 30 in good health and CMV-seropositive. CDR3 region: CASSIGGINYGYTF. The sequence in DNA is TGTGCCAGTAGTATTGGCGGAATTAACTATGGCTACACCTTC.